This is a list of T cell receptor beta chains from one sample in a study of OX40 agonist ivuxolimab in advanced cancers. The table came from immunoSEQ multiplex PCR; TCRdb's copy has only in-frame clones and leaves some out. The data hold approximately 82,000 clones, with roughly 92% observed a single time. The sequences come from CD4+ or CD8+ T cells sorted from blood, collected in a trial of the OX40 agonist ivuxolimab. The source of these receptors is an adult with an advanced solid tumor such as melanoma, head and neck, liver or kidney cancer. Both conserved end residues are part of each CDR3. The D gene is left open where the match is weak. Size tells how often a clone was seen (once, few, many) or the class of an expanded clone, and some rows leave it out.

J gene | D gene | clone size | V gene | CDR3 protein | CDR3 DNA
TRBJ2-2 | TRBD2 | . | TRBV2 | CASSTGLAGNTGELFF | TGTGCCAGCAGTACAGGACTAGCGGGGAACACCGGGGAGCTGTTTTTT
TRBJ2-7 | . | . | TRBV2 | CASSVEGYEQYF | TGTGCCAGCAGTGTGGAGGGCTACGAGCAGTACTTC
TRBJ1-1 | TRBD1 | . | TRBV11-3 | CASSPGGAGNTEAFF | TGTGCCAGCAGCCCAGGGGGCGCGGGGAACACTGAAGCTTTCTTT
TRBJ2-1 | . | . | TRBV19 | CASSRISYNEQFF | TGTGCCAGTAGTAGAATCAGTTACAATGAGCAGTTCTTC
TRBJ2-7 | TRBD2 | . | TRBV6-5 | CASSVLAANTYEQYF | TGTGCCAGCAGTGTACTAGCGGCCAATACCTACGAGCAGTACTTC
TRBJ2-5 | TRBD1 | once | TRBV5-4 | CASSRDRVPLNQETQYF | TGTGCCAGCAGTCGCGACAGGGTCCCTCTCAATCAAGAGACCCAGTACTTC
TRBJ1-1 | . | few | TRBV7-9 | CASSLQGGNTEAFF | TGTGCCAGCAGTCTACAGGGTGGCAACACTGAAGCTTTCTTT
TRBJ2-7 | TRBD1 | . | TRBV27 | CASSTRQGQSEQYF | TGTGCCAGCAGTACCCGACAGGGTCAGTCCGAGCAGTACTTC
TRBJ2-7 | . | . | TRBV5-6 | CASSWVGGLAYEQYF | TGTGCCAGCAGTTGGGTCGGGGGGCTGGCCTACGAGCAGTACTTC
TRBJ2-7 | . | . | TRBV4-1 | CASSQERGSYEQYF | TGCGCCAGCAGCCAAGAACGGGGTTCCTACGAGCAGTACTTC
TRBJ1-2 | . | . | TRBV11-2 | CASSPQGANYGYTF | TGTGCCAGCAGTCCACAGGGAGCTAACTATGGCTACACCTTC
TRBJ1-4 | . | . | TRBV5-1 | CASSSGFLTATNEKLFF | TGCGCCAGCAGTTCGGGCTTCCTAACGGCAACTAATGAAAAACTGTTTTTT
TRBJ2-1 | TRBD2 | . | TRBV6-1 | CASSDEGTSRSEQFF | TGTGCCAGCAGTGACGAAGGGACTAGTCGGAGTGAGCAGTTCTTC
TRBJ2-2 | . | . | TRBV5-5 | CASSLVTAHTGELFF | TGTGCCAGCAGCTTGGTGACGGCCCACACCGGGGAGCTGTTTTTT
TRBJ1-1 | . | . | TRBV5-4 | CASSLEGIRAEAFF | TGTGCCAGCAGCCTGGAAGGAATTCGCGCTGAAGCTTTCTTT
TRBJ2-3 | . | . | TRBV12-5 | CASATSGQLTDTQYF | TGTGCTAGTGCCACGAGCGGACAGCTCACAGATACGCAGTATTTT
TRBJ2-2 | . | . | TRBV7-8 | CASSPRGGLNTGELFF | TGTGCCAGCAGCCCCCGTGGGGGGTTGAACACCGGGGAGCTGTTTTTT
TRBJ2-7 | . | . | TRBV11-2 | CASSPLSIEQYF | TGTGCCAGCAGCCCCCTCTCCATCGAGCAGTACTTC
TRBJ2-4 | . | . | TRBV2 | CASSTTANIQYF | TGTGCCAGCAGCACAACAGCAAACATTCAGTACTTC
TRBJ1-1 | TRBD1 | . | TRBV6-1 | CASTLTGVNTEAFF | TGTGCCAGCACCCTGACAGGGGTGAACACTGAAGCTTTCTTT
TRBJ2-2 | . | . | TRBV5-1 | CASSLGGASGATGELFF | TGCGCCAGCAGCTTAGGGGGTGCTAGCGGAGCTACCGGGGAGCTGTTTTTT
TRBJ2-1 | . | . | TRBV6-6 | CASRKTGGAYNEQFF | TGTGCCAGCAGGAAAACAGGGGGGGCCTACAATGAGCAGTTCTTC
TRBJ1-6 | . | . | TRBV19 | CASSARRGVENSPLHF | TGTGCCAGTAGTGCCCGTAGGGGCGTCGAGAATTCACCCCTCCACTTT
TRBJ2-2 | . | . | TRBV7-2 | CASSSQGWAGELFF | TGTGCCAGCAGCTCACAGGGTTGGGCCGGGGAGCTGTTTTTT
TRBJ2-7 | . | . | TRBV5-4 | CASSSGDTYEQYF | TGTGCCAGCAGCTCCGGAGACACCTACGAGCAGTACTTC
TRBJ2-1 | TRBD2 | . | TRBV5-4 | CASSLVRGGFDEQFF | TGTGCCAGCAGCTTGGTTCGGGGGGGGTTCGATGAGCAGTTCTTC
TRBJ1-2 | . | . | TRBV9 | CASSVQGTYGYTF | TGTGCCAGCAGCGTCCAGGGGACCTATGGCTACACCTTC
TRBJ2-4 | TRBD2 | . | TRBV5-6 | CASSLRLAGAKNIQYF | TGTGCCAGCAGCTTAAGACTAGCGGGGGCCAAAAACATTCAGTACTTC
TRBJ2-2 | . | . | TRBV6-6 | CASRQSRAGELFF | TGTGCCAGCAGACAGTCCAGGGCCGGGGAGCTGTTTTTT
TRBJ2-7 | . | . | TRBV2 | CASKIGRQVEGEQYF | TGTGCCAGCAAGATTGGGAGACAGGTTGAGGGCGAGCAGTACTTC
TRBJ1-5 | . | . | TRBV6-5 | CASSYSRQLAQPQHF | TGTGCCAGCAGTTACTCCCGACAGTTGGCACAGCCCCAGCATTTT
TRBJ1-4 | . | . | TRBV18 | CASSLTGKAGEKLFF | TGTGCCAGCTCTCTCACAGGGAAGGCAGGAGAAAAACTGTTTTTT
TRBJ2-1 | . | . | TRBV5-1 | CASSLAEYEQFF | TGCGCCAGCAGCTTGGCCGAGTATGAGCAGTTCTTC
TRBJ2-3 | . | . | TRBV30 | CAWSRTTRTDTQYF | TGTGCCTGGAGTCGTACTACCCGCACAGATACGCAGTATTTT
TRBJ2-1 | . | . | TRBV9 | CASTRLDNEQFF | TGTGCCAGCACCCGACTAGACAATGAGCAGTTCTTC
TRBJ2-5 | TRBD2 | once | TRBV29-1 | CSVAWTSGRIGQETQYF | TGCAGCGTAGCCTGGACTAGCGGGAGGATTGGGCAAGAGACCCAGTACTTC
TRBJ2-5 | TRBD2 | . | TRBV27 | CASRWTSGETQYF | TGTGCCAGCAGGTGGACTAGCGGGGAGACCCAGTACTTC
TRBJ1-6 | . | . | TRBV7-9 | CASNPSWDSPLHF | TGTGCCAGCAACCCGAGCTGGGATTCACCCCTCCACTTT
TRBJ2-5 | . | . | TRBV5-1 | CASSRERGGLQTQYF | TGCGCCAGCAGCCGGGAAAGGGGGGGATTGCAGACCCAGTACTTC
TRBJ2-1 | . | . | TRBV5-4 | CASSWARGTEQFF | TGTGCCAGCAGCTGGGCGCGGGGTACTGAGCAGTTCTTC
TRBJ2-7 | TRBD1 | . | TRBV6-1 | CASSMGQGGNEQYF | TGTGCCAGCAGCATGGGACAGGGGGGGAACGAGCAGTACTTC
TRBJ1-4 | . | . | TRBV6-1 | CASSEVGNTNEKLFF | TGTGCCAGCAGTGAAGTCGGGAACACTAATGAAAAACTGTTTTTT
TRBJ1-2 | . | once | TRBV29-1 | CSVVDLRNYGYTF | TGCAGCGTTGTGGATCTTCGGAACTATGGCTACACCTTC
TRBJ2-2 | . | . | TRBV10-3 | CAIGRATPGELFF | TGTGCCATCGGGCGGGCTACCCCCGGGGAGCTGTTTTTT
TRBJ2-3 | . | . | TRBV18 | CASSPQGPLTDTQYF | TGTGCCAGCTCACCACAGGGGCCACTCACAGATACGCAGTATTTT